A single T cell receptor beta chain is shown here with its context. This table comes from immunoSEQ multiplex PCR, and its TCRdb copy is limited to in-frame clones, with some not included. Here the sample spans roughly 300,000 clones, around 76% being singletons. This entry comes from a study of cytotoxic CD8 clonotypes in ibrutinib-treated CLL. This CDR3 has 13 residues. The V and J ends lost 7 bases and 0 bases respectively, with 10 bases between them. The germline V gene encodes CDR1 SQVTM and CDR2 ANQGSEA. This TCR was recovered from a human donor with chronic lymphocytic leukemia. Material: PBMCs, obtained at disease progression, from a patient treated with ibrutinib. This chain uses TRBV29-1 with TRBJ2-1, with D hard to call. DNA of the CDR3: TGCAGCGCTCGGACGAGCTCCTACAATGAGCAGTTCTTC. Residues: CSARTSSYNEQFF.